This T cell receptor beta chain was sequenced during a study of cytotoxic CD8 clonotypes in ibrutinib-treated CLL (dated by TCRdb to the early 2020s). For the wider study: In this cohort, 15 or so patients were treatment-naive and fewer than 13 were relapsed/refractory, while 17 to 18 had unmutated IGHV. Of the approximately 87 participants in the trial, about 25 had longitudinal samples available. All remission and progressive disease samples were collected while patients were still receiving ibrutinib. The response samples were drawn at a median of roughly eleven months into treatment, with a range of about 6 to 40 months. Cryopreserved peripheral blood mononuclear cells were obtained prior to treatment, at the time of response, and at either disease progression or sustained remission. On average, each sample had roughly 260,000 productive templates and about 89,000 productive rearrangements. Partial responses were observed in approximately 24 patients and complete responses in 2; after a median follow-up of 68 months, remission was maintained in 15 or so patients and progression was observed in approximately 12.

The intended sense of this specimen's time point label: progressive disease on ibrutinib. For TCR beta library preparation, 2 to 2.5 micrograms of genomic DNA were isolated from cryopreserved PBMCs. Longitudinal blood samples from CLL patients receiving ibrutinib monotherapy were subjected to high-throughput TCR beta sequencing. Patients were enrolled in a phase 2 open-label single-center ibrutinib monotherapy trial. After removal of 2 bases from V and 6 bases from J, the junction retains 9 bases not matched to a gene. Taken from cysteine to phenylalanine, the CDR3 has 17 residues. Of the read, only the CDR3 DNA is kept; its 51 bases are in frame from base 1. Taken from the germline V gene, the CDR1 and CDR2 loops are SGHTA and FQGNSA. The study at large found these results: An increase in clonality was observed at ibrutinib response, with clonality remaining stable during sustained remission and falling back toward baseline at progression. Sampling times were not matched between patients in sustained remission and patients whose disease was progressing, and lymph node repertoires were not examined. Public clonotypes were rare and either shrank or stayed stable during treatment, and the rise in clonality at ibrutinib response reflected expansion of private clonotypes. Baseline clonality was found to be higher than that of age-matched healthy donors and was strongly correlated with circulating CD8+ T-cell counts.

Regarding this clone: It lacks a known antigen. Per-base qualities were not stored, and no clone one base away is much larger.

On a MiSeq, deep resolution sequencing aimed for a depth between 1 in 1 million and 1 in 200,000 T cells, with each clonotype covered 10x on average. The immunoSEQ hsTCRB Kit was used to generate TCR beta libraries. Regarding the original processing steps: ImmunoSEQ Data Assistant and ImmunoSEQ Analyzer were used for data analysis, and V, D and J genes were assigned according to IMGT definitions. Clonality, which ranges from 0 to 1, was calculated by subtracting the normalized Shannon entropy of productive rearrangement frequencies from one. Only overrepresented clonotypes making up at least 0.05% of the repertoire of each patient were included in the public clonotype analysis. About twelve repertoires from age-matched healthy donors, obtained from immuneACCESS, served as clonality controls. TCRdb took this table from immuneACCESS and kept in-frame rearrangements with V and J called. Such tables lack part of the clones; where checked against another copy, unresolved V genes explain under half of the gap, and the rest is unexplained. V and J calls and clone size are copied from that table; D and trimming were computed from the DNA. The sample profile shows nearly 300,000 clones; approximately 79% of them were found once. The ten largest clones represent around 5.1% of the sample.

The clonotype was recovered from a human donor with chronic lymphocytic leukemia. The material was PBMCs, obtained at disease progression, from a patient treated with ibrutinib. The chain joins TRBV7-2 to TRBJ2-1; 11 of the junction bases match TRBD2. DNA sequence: TGTGCCAGCAGCTTAACCCCAGAACTAGCGGGAGTCAATGAGCAGTTCTTC. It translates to CASSLTPELAGVNEQFF.